A selection of T cell receptor beta chains follows, all from one sample in a study of blood T cell repertoires in COVID-19. Only in-frame clones appear in the TCRdb table, and some are missing; sequencing was by immunoSEQ multiplex PCR. The table lists under 200,000 clones, around four fifths of them singletons. The specimen was peripheral blood. Source of these receptors: a woman aged 25 to 45 with acute or convalescent COVID-19. CDR3s include the opening cysteine and the closing phenylalanine or tryptophan. The D gene is left open where the match is weak. Clone size is not always given. Where it is, it says once, few, many or a class for expanded clones.

length: 16
V: TRBV5-8
size: .
J: TRBJ2-3
D: .
CDR3: CASSLGQAPSTDTQYF
DNA: TGTGCCAGCAGCTTGGGGCAGGCGCCCTCCACAGATACGCAGTATTTT

length: 15
V: TRBV11-2
size: few
J: TRBJ1-6
D: TRBD1
CDR3: CASSIQWTGDSPLHF
DNA: TGTGCCAGCAGCATCCAGTGGACAGGGGATTCACCCCTCCACTTT

length: 15
V: TRBV5-4
size: .
J: TRBJ2-5
D: TRBD1
CDR3: CASSLGPGQQETQYF
DNA: TGTGCCAGCAGCTTGGGGCCGGGACAGCAAGAGACCCAGTACTTC

length: 16
V: TRBV6-5
size: .
J: TRBJ2-1
D: .
CDR3: CASSYLRKGPDNEQFF
DNA: TGTGCCAGCAGTTATCTCCGGAAGGGGCCCGACAATGAGCAGTTCTTC

length: 13
V: TRBV2
size: .
J: TRBJ1-1
D: .
CDR3: CASRLRQYTEAFF
DNA: TGTGCCAGCAGGTTAAGACAGTACACTGAAGCTTTCTTT

length: 12
V: TRBV7-9
size: few
J: TRBJ1-5
D: .
CDR3: CASSRGGQPQHF
DNA: TGTGCCAGCAGCCGGGGGGGTCAGCCCCAGCATTTT

length: 15
V: TRBV18
size: .
J: TRBJ1-4
D: .
CDR3: CASSLTGNPREKLFF
DNA: TGTGCCAGCTCACTAACAGGGAATCCTCGGGAAAAACTGTTTTTT

length: 17
V: TRBV6-2/TRBV6-3
size: few
J: TRBJ1-2
D: .
CDR3: CASSYWDRDGGLLFYTF
DNA: TGTGCCAGCAGTTACTGGGACCGAGACGGAGGACTATTGTTTTACACCTTC

length: 16
V: TRBV6-5
size: .
J: TRBJ1-2
D: .
CDR3: CASSYSSTGSTLGYTF
DNA: TGTGCCAGCAGTTACTCCTCTACAGGATCCACTCTTGGCTACACCTTC

length: 12
V: TRBV30
size: .
J: TRBJ2-7
D: TRBD1
CDR3: CAWTGGAYEQYF
DNA: TGTGCCTGGACAGGGGGCGCGTACGAGCAGTACTTC

length: 15
V: TRBV5-1
size: .
J: TRBJ1-2
D: TRBD1
CDR3: CASSVEDGTGDPGTF
DNA: TGCGCCAGCAGCGTGGAGGATGGGACAGGGGATCCTGGGACCTTC

length: 13
V: TRBV19
size: .
J: TRBJ2-5
D: .
CDR3: CASSMPGKETQYF
DNA: TGTGCCAGTAGTATGCCAGGGAAGGAGACCCAGTACTTC

length: 16
V: TRBV7-9
size: .
J: TRBJ2-2
D: .
CDR3: CASSLATGANTGELFF
DNA: TGTGCCAGCAGCTTAGCTACGGGGGCGAACACCGGGGAGCTGTTTTTT

length: 14
V: TRBV19
size: .
J: TRBJ2-7
D: TRBD2
CDR3: CASSRERGYREQYF
DNA: TGTGCCAGTAGTCGGGAGCGGGGGTACCGCGAGCAGTACTTC

length: 13
V: TRBV10-3
size: .
J: TRBJ2-7
D: TRBD1
CDR3: CATRTGERYEQYF
DNA: TGTGCCACCCGGACAGGGGAGCGGTACGAGCAGTACTTC

length: 12
V: TRBV27
size: .
J: TRBJ2-3
D: .
CDR3: CASSLPSDTQYF
DNA: TGTGCCAGCAGTTTACCCTCAGATACGCAGTATTTT

length: 15
V: TRBV5-1
size: .
J: TRBJ2-3
D: TRBD1
CDR3: CASSNRDRVIDTQYF
DNA: TGCGCCAGCAGCAACCGGGACAGGGTAATAGATACGCAGTATTTT

length: 11
V: TRBV29-1
size: .
J: TRBJ2-1
D: .
CDR3: CSARTANEQFF
DNA: TGCAGCGCCAGGACAGCCAATGAGCAGTTCTTC

length: 12
V: TRBV7-9
size: .
J: TRBJ2-3
D: .
CDR3: CASSLGQHLQYF
DNA: TGTGCCAGCAGCTTAGGACAGCACTTGCAGTATTTT

length: 14
V: TRBV2
size: .
J: TRBJ2-7
D: TRBD2
CDR3: CASSGLAGTYEQYF
DNA: TGTGCCAGCAGCGGACTAGCGGGGACCTACGAGCAGTACTTC

length: 15
V: TRBV7-9
size: .
J: TRBJ2-1
D: TRBD2
CDR3: CASSLRAGNYNEQFF
DNA: TGTGCCAGCAGCTTAAGAGCGGGGAACTACAATGAGCAGTTCTTC

length: 13
V: TRBV27
size: .
J: TRBJ1-2
D: .
CDR3: CASSFGSGNGYTF
DNA: TGTGCCAGCAGTTTTGGGTCAGGCAATGGCTACACCTTC

length: 13
V: TRBV29-1
size: .
J: TRBJ1-1
D: TRBD1
CDR3: CSVEQSGGTEAFF
DNA: TGCAGCGTTGAGCAGTCAGGGGGCACTGAAGCTTTCTTT

length: 13
V: TRBV28
size: .
J: TRBJ2-3
D: .
CDR3: CASSPDSTDTQYF
DNA: TGTGCCAGCAGTCCCGACTCCACAGATACGCAGTATTTT

length: 13
V: TRBV27
size: .
J: TRBJ1-1
D: .
CDR3: CASSTNGDTEAFF
DNA: TGTGCCAGCAGTACCAACGGGGACACTGAAGCTTTCTTT

length: 12
V: TRBV30
size: .
J: TRBJ1-1
D: .
CDR3: CAWRIGTREAFF
DNA: TGTGCCTGGAGAATCGGGACAAGAGAAGCTTTCTTT

length: 15
V: TRBV28
size: .
J: TRBJ1-5
D: TRBD1
CDR3: CASSGQVDSNQPQHF
DNA: TGTGCCAGCAGTGGACAGGTCGATAGCAATCAGCCCCAGCATTTT

length: 16
V: TRBV28
size: .
J: TRBJ1-1
D: TRBD1
CDR3: CASSPRDRVKNTEAFF
DNA: TGTGCCAGCAGTCCTCGGGACAGGGTCAAGAACACTGAAGCTTTCTTT

length: 15
V: TRBV5-4
size: .
J: TRBJ2-1
D: .
CDR3: CASSLGGIPYNEQFF
DNA: TGTGCCAGCAGCTTGGGGGGCATCCCCTACAATGAGCAGTTCTTC

length: 15
V: TRBV7-6
size: .
J: TRBJ2-7
D: .
CDR3: CASTSPVTGNYEQYF
DNA: TGTGCCAGCACTTCCCCCGTGACAGGCAACTACGAGCAGTACTTC

length: 13
V: TRBV5-1
size: .
J: TRBJ2-3
D: TRBD1
CDR3: CASSRTGEDTQYF
DNA: TGCGCCAGCAGCCGCACAGGGGAAGATACGCAGTATTTT

length: 15
V: TRBV27
size: few
J: TRBJ1-2
D: TRBD1
CDR3: CASSLLGQGNYGYTF
DNA: TGTGCCAGCAGTTTACTCGGACAGGGCAACTATGGCTACACCTTC

length: 15
V: TRBV4-2
size: .
J: TRBJ2-7
D: TRBD1
CDR3: CASSQGTGGFFEQYF
DNA: TGTGCCAGCAGCCAGGGGACAGGGGGCTTTTTTGAGCAGTACTTC

length: 18
V: TRBV7-9
size: .
J: TRBJ2-1
D: TRBD2
CDR3: CASSAGLAGVRSYNEQFF
DNA: TGTGCCAGCAGCGCGGGACTAGCGGGGGTGAGATCCTACAATGAGCAGTTCTTC

length: 12
V: TRBV20-1
size: .
J: TRBJ1-5
D: .
CDR3: CSASYINQPQHF
DNA: TGCAGTGCTAGTTACATCAATCAGCCCCAGCATTTT

length: 14
V: TRBV6-5
size: .
J: TRBJ1-2
D: TRBD1
CDR3: CASSLTGTGYGYTF
DNA: TGTGCCAGCAGTCTTACCGGGACAGGGTATGGCTACACCTTC

length: 14
V: TRBV29-1
size: .
J: TRBJ1-2
D: .
CDR3: CSVRPQVPLYGYTF
DNA: TGCAGCGTTCGACCGCAGGTACCCCTCTATGGCTACACCTTC

length: 14
V: TRBV5-4
size: .
J: TRBJ2-1
D: TRBD2
CDR3: CASSFSGGTGEQFF
DNA: TGTGCCAGCAGCTTTAGCGGGGGAACGGGTGAGCAGTTCTTC

length: 19
V: TRBV28
size: .
J: TRBJ2-3
D: TRBD2
CDR3: CASRARTSGGAKGTDTQYF
DNA: TGTGCCAGCAGGGCTCGGACTAGCGGGGGGGCCAAGGGCACAGATACGCAGTATTTT

length: 14
V: TRBV7-9
size: .
J: TRBJ2-7
D: TRBD1
CDR3: CASSFSQGASEQYF
DNA: TGTGCCAGCAGCTTTTCTCAGGGGGCTAGCGAGCAGTACTTC

length: 11
V: TRBV29-1
size: .
J: TRBJ2-2
D: .
CDR3: CSVERGRELFF
DNA: TGCAGCGTTGAAAGAGGGCGGGAGCTGTTTTTT

length: 15
V: TRBV10-2
size: .
J: TRBJ2-2
D: TRBD1
CDR3: CASKDRVFIAGELFF
DNA: TGCGCCAGCAAGGACAGGGTATTCATAGCCGGGGAGCTGTTTTTT

length: 14
V: TRBV6-5
size: once
J: TRBJ1-2
D: TRBD1
CDR3: CASSATDRNYGYTF
DNA: TGTGCCAGCAGCGCGACGGACAGGAACTATGGCTACACCTTC

length: 14
V: TRBV6-6
size: .
J: TRBJ1-2
D: TRBD1
CDR3: CASSRTGTARSYTF
DNA: TGTGCCAGCAGCCGTACAGGGACAGCCAGAAGCTACACCTTC

length: 16
V: TRBV14
size: .
J: TRBJ2-5
D: TRBD2
CDR3: CASSQGRLAGVETQYF
DNA: TGTGCCAGCAGCCAAGGGAGACTAGCGGGGGTAGAGACCCAGTACTTC

length: 14
V: TRBV6-2/TRBV6-3
size: .
J: TRBJ2-5
D: .
CDR3: CASSFPTRGETQYF
DNA: TGTGCCAGCAGTTTCCCGACTAGGGGAGAGACCCAGTACTTC

length: 16
V: TRBV5-6
size: .
J: TRBJ1-3
D: TRBD1
CDR3: CASSWGADRAGNTIYF
DNA: TGTGCCAGCAGCTGGGGGGCCGACAGGGCTGGAAACACCATATATTTT

length: 19
V: TRBV23-1
size: few
J: TRBJ2-1
D: TRBD2
CDR3: CASSQSRAGLAGVVNEQFF
DNA: TGCGCCAGCAGTCAATCTCGGGCAGGACTAGCGGGAGTCGTAAATGAGCAGTTCTTC

length: 16
V: TRBV4-2
size: .
J: TRBJ2-5
D: TRBD2
CDR3: CASSQEPSGEGQTQYF
DNA: TGTGCCAGCAGCCAGGAACCTAGCGGCGAGGGGCAGACCCAGTACTTC

length: 13
V: TRBV10-3
size: .
J: TRBJ2-7
D: .
CDR3: CAISVGGTYEQYF
DNA: TGTGCCATCAGTGTTGGGGGGACCTACGAGCAGTACTTC

length: 15
V: TRBV2
size: .
J: TRBJ1-6
D: .
CDR3: CASSDGRSYNSPLHF
DNA: TGTGCCAGCAGTGACGGTAGATCCTATAATTCACCCCTCCACTTT

length: 15
V: TRBV21-1
size: .
J: TRBJ2-5
D: .
CDR3: CASSKAGRGQETQYF
DNA: TGTGCCAGCAGCAAAGCTGGCAGGGGGCAAGAGACCCAGTACTTC

length: 13
V: TRBV7-3
size: .
J: TRBJ1-1
D: .
CDR3: CASSLGQNTEAFF
DNA: TGTGCCAGCAGCTTAGGACAGAACACTGAAGCTTTCTTT

length: 15
V: TRBV20-1
size: .
J: TRBJ1-4
D: TRBD1
CDR3: CSASAFGGQGGKLFF
DNA: TGCAGTGCTAGTGCTTTCGGAGGGCAGGGGGGAAAACTGTTTTTT

length: 12
V: TRBV3-1/TRBV3-2
size: .
J: TRBJ2-1
D: .
CDR3: CASSQSRDEQFF
DNA: TGTGCCAGCAGCCAAAGCCGGGATGAGCAGTTCTTC

length: 14
V: TRBV11-2
size: .
J: TRBJ2-7
D: TRBD2
CDR3: CASSFAGGPNEQYF
DNA: TGTGCCAGCAGCTTTGCGGGAGGGCCCAACGAGCAGTACTTC